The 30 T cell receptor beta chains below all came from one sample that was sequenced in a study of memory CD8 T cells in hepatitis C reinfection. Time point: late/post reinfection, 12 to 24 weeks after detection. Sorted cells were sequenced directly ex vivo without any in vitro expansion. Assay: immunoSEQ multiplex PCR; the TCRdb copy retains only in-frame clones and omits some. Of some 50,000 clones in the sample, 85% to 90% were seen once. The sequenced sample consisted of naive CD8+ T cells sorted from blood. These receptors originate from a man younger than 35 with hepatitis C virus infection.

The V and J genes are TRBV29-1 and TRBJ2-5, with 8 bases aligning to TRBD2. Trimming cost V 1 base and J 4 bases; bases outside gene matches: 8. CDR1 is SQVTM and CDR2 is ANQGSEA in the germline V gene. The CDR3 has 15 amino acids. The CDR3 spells CSVEAPGLARETQYF. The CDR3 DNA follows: TGCAGCGTTGAAGCCCCTGGACTAGCCCGAGAGACCCAGTACTTC.

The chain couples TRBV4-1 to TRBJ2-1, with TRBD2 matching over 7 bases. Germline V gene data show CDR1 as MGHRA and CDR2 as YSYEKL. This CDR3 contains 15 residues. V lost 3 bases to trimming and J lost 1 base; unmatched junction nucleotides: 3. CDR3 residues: CASSQTSPSYNEQFF. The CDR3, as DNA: TGCGCCAGCAGCCAGACTAGCCCTTCCTACAATGAGCAGTTCTTC.

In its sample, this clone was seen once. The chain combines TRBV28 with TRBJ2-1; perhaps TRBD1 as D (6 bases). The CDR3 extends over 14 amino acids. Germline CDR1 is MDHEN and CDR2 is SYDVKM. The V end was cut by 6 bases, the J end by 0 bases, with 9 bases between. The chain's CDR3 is CASSPDSSYNEQFF. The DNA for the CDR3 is TGTGCCAGCAGCCCGGACAGCTCCTACAATGAGCAGTTCTTC.

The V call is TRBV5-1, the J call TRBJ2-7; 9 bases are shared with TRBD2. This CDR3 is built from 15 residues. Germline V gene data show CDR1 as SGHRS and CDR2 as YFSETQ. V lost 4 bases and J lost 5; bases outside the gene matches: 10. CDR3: CASSPAGTSMNEQYF. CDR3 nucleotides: TGCGCCAGCAGCCCAGCCGGGACTAGCATGAACGAGCAGTACTTC.

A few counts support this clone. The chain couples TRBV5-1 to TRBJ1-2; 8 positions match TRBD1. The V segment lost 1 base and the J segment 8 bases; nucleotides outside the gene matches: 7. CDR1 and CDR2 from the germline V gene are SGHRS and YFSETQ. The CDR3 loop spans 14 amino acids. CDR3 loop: CASSLFQGAEGYTF. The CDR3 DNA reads TGCGCCAGCAGCTTGTTCCAGGGGGCGGAAGGCTACACCTTC.

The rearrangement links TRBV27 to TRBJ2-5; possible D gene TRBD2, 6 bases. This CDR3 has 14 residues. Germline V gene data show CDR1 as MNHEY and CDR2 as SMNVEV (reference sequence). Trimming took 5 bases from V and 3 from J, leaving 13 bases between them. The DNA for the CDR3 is TGTGCCAGCAGTCCGACGGGACTGGAAGAGACCCAGTACTTC. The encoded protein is CASSPTGLEETQYF.

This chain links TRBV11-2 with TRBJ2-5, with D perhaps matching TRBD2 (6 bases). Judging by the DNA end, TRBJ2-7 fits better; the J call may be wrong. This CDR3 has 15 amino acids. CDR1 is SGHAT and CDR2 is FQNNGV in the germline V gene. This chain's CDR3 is CASSPPGTPNYEQYF. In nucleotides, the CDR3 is TGTGCCAGCAGCCCACCCGGGACTCCCAACTACGAGCAGTACTTC.

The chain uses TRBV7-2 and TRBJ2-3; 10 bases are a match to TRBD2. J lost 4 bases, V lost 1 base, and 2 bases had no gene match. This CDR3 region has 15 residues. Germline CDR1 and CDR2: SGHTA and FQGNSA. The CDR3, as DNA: TGTGCCAGCAGCTTAGGGACTAGCGGCCCAGATACGCAGTATTTT. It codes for CASSLGTSGPDTQYF.

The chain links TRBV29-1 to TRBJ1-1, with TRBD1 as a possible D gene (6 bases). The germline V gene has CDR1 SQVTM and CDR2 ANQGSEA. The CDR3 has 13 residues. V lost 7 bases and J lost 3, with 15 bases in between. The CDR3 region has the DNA TGCAGCGCCGAGGGGGTATCGGACACTGAAGCTTTCTTT. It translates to CSAEGVSDTEAFF.

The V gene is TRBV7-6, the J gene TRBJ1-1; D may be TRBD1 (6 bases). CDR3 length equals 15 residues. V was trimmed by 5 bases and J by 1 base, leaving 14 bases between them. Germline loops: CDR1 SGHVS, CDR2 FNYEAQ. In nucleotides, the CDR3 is TGTGCCAGCAGCCCGATTTCACAGGGGAACACTGAAGCTTTCTTT. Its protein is CASSPISQGNTEAFF.

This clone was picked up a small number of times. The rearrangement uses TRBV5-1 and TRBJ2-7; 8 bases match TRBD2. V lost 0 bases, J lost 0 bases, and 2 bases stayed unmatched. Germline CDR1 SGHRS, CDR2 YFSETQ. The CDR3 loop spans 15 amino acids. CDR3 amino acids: CASSLASGYSYEQYF. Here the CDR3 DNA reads TGCGCCAGCAGCTTGGCTAGCGGGTACTCCTACGAGCAGTACTTC.

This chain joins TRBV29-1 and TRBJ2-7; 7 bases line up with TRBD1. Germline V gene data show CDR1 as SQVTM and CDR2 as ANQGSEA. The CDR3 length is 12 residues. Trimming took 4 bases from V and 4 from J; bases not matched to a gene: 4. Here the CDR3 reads CSVAAGGYEQYF. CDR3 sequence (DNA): TGCAGCGTTGCGGCAGGGGGATACGAGCAGTACTTC.

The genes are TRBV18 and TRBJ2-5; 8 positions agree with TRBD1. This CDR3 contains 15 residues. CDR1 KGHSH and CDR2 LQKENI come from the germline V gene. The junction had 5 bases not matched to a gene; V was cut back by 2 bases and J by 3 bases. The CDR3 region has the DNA TGTGCCAGCTCACCAGGGGAGACAGGGGAAGAGACCCAGTACTTC. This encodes CASSPGETGEETQYF.

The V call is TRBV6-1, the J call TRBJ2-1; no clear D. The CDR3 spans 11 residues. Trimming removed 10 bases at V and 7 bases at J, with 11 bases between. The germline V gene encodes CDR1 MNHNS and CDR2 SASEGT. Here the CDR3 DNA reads TGTGCCACCAACACACTAAATGAGCAGTTCTTC. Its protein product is CATNTLNEQFF.

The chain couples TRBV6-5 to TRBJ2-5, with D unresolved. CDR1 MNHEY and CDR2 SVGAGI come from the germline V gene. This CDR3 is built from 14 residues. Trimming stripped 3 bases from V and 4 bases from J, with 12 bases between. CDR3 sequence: CASSYMGWSETQYF. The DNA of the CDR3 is TGTGCCAGCAGTTATATGGGCTGGTCAGAGACCCAGTACTTC.

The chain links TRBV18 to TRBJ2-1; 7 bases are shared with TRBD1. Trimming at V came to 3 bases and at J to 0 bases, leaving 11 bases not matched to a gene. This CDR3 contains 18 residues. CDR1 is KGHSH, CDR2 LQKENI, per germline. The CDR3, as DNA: TGTGCCAGCTCACCGGCCCCCGAGGACAGGAGCTCCTACAATGAGCAGTTCTTC. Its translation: CASSPAPEDRSSYNEQFF. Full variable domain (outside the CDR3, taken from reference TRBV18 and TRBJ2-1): NAGVMQNPRHLVRRRGQEARLRCSPMKGHSHVYWYRQLPEEGLKFMVYLQKENIIDESGMPKERFSAEFPKEGPSILRIQQVVRGDSAAYFCASSPAPEDRSSYNEQFFGPGTRLTVL.

The CDR3 loop reads CASSLMTGEKYEQYF. The CDR3 coding sequence is TGTGCCAGCAGCTTAATGACAGGGGAAAAGTACGAGCAGTACTTC. The chain joins TRBV7-9 to TRBJ2-7; 8 positions match TRBD1. CDR1 is SEHNR and CDR2 is FQNEAQ in the germline V gene (reference sequence). The V gene end was trimmed by 2 bases and the J gene end by 4 bases; junction bases not matched to a gene: 7. The CDR3 loop spans 15 amino acids.

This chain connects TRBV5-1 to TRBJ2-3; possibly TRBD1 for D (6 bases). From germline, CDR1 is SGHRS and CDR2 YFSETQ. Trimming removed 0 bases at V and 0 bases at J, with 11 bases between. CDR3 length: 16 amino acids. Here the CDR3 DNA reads TGCGCCAGCAGCTTGGAAGGGACACTTAGCACAGATACGCAGTATTTT. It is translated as CASSLEGTLSTDTQYF.

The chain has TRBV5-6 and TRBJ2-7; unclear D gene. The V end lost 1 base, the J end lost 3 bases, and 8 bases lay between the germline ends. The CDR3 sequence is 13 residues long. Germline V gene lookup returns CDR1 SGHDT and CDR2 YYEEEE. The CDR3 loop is CASSLQYSYEQYV. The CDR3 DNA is TGTGCCAGCAGCTTGCAGTACAGCTACGAGCAGTACGTC.

This chain's CDR3 is CASSRRTGVETQYF. CDR3 DNA: TGTGCCAGCAGCCGGCGGACAGGAGTAGAGACCCAGTACTTC. The rearrangement links TRBV6-1 to TRBJ2-5, with TRBD1 matching over 7 bases. J was trimmed by 4 bases and V by 6 bases; bases with no gene match: 8. The CDR3 is made up of 14 amino acids. Germline-derived CDR1 and CDR2 are MNHNS and SASEGT.

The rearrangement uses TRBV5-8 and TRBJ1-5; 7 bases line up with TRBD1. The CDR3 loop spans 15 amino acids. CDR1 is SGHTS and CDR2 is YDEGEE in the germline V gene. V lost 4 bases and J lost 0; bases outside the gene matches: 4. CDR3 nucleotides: TGTGCCAGCAGCCTGGGGACAGCTAGCAATCAGCCCCAGCATTTT. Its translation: CASSLGTASNQPQHF.

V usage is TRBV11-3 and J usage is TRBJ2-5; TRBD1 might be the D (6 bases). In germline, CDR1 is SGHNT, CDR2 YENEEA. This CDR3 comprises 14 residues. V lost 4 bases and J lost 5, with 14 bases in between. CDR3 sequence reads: CASSSTGEWETQYF. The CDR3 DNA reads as TGTGCCAGCAGCTCGACAGGCGAGTGGGAGACCCAGTACTTC.

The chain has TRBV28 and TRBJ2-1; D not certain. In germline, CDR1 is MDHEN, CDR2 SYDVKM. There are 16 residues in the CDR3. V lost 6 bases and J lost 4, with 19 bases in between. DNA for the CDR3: TGTGCCAGCAGCCGAGACACTTCAAACTTATACAATGAGCAGTTCTTC. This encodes CASSRDTSNLYNEQFF.

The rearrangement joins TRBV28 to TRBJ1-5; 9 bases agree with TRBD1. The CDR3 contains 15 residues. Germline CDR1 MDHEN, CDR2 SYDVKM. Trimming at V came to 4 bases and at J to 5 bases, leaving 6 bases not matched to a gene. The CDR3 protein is CASSSGQGLYQPQHF. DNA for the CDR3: TGTGCCAGCAGTTCGGGACAGGGACTTTATCAGCCCCAGCATTTT.

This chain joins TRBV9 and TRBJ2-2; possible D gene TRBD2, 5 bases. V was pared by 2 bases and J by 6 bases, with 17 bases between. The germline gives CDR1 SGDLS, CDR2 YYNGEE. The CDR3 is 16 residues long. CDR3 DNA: TGTGCCAGCAGCGTCTCCCCGGCGGCCGGGGCCGGGGAGCTGTTTTTT. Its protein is CASSVSPAAGAGELFF.

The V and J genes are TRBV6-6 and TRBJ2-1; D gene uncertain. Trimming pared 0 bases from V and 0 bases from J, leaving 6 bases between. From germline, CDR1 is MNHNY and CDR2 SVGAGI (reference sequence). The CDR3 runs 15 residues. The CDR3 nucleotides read TGTGCCAGCAGTTACTCATTGAGCTCCTACAATGAGCAGTTCTTC. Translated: CASSYSLSSYNEQFF.

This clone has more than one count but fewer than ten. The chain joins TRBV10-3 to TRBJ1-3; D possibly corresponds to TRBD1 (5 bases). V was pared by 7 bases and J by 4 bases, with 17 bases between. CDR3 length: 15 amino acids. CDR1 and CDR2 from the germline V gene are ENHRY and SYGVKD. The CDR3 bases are TGTGCCATCAACCATGACAGTGAAATAGGAAACACCATATATTTT. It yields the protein CAINHDSEIGNTIYF.

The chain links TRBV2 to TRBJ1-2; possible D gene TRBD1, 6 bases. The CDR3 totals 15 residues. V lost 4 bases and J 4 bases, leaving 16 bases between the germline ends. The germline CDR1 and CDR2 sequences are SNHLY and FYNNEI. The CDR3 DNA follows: TGTGCCAGCAGTGCCCACAGGGTAACTACCTATGGCTACACCTTC. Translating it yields CASSAHRVTTYGYTF.

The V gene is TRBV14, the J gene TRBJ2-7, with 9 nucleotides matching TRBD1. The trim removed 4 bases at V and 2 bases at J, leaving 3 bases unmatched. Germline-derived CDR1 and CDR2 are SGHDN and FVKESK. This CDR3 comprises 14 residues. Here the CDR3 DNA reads TGTGCCAGCAGCCCGGGACAGGGACCCTACGAGCAGTACTTC. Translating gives CASSPGQGPYEQYF.

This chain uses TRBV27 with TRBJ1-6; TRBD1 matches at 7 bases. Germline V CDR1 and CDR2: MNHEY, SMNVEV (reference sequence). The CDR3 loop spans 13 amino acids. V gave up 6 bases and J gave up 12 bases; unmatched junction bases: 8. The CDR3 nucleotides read TGTGCCAGCAGGCCTGGACAGGCCCTACCCCTCCACTTT. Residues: CASRPGQALPLHF.